The 3 T cell receptor beta chains below all came from one sample that was sequenced in a study of graft-versus-host responses after intestinal transplantation. The repertoire was sequenced with immunoSEQ multiplex PCR; TCRdb's copy has only in-frame clones and lacks some. This sample has just over 85,000 clones, with around 90% found just once. These receptors lack a known antigen. Specimen: unstimulated CD8+ T cells sorted from spleen or lymph node cells, collected before transplant. All receptors come from a human donor who was the organ donor for an intestinal transplant.

This chain joins TRBV6-1 and TRBJ2-7; tentatively, D is TRBD1 (6 bases). CDR1 is MNHNS and CDR2 is SASEGT in the germline V gene. This CDR3 comprises 14 residues. Trimming left V 4 bases short and J 4 bases short, with 14 bases between. The CDR3 spells CASSALGTNYEQYF. CDR3 in DNA: TGTGCCAGCAGTGCCCTCGGGACAAATTACGAGCAGTACTTC.

The V call is TRBV28, the J call TRBJ1-1; D may be TRBD1 (5 bases). The CDR3 contains 13 residues. With 0 bases removed from V and 6 bases from J, the gap between germline ends came to 8 bases. Germline CDR1 is MDHEN and CDR2 is SYDVKM. The CDR3 spells CASSLWAGSEAFF. DNA for the CDR3: TGTGCCAGCAGTTTATGGGCAGGGTCTGAAGCTTTCTTT.

The chain is built from TRBV7-9 and TRBJ2-7; D might be TRBD2 (6 bases). The CDR3 length is 13 residues. Germline V CDR1 and CDR2: SEHNR, FQNEAQ (reference sequence). The germline V and J ends were trimmed by 5 bases and 0 bases, with 8 bases remaining between them. CDR3 bases: TGTGCCAGCAGCCCGGGACTCTCCTACGAGCAGTACTTC. Protein product: CASSPGLSYEQYF.